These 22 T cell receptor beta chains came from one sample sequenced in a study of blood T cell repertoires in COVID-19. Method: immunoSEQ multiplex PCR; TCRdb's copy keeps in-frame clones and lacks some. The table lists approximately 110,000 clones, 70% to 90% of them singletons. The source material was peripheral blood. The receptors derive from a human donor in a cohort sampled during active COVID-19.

The CDR3, as DNA: TGTGCCAGCAGCCAAGGCGGTCCCGGCTACACCTTC. Amino acids: CASSQGGPGYTF. The chain couples TRBV3-1 (or the pseudogene TRBV3-2) to TRBJ1-2; D is unresolved. Germline CDR1 and CDR2: LGHDT and YNNKEL (reference sequence). V shed 1 base and J shed 8 bases, with 8 bases lying between them. This CDR3 contains 12 residues.

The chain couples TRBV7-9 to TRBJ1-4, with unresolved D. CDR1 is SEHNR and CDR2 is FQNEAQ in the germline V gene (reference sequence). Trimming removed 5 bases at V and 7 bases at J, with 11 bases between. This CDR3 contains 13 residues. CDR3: CASSPPAVEKLFF. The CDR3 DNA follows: TGTGCCAGCAGCCCTCCGGCGGTTGAAAAACTGTTTTTT.

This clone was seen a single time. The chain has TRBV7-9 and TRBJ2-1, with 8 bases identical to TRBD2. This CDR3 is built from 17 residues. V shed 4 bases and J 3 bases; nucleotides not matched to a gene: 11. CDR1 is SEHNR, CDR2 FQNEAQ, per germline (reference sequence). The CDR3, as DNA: TGTGCCAGCAGCTCCGAGGCTAGCGGGCGTCTCTACAATGAGCAGTTCTTC. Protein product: CASSSEASGRLYNEQFF.

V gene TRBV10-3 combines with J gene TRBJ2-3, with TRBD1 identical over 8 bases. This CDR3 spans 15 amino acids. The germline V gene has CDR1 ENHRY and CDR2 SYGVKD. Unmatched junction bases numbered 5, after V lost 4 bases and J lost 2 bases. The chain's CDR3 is CAISAETGVTDTQYF. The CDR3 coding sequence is TGTGCCATCAGTGCTGAGACAGGGGTCACAGATACGCAGTATTTT.

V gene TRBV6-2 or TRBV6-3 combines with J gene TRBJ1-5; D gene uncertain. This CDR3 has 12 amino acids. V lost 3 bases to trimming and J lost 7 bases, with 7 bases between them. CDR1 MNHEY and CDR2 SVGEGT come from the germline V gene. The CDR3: CASSYSIQPQHF. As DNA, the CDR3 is TGTGCCAGCAGTTATAGTATACAGCCCCAGCATTTT.

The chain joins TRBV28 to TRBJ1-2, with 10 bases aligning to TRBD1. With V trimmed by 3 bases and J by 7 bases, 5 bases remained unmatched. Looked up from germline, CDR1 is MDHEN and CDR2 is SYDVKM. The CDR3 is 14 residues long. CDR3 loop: CASSFYGQGGGYTF. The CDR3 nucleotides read TGTGCCAGCAGTTTCTACGGACAGGGGGGTGGCTACACCTTC.

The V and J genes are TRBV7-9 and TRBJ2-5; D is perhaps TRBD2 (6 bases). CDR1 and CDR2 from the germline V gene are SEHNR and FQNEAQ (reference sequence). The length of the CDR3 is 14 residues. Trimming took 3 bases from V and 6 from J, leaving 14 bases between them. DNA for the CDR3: TGTGCCAGCAGCTTTTCCACGGCGGGAAAGACCCAGTACTTC. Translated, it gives CASSFSTAGKTQYF.

DNA for the CDR3: TGCGCCAGCAGCACGGACAGGTCCTACAATGAGCAGTTCTTC. Protein: CASSTDRSYNEQFF. The V and J genes are TRBV5-1 and TRBJ2-1, with 7 bases lining up with TRBD1. Germline trimming cut 4 bases from V and 1 base from J; bases unmatched to any gene: 2. The germline V gene has CDR1 SGHRS and CDR2 YFSETQ. The CDR3 contains 14 residues.

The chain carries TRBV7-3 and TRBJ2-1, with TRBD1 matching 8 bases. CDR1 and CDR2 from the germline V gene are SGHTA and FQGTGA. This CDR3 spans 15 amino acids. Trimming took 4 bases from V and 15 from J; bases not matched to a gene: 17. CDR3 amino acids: CASSSPGQASQDLFF. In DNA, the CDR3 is TGTGCCAGCAGCTCGCCGGGACAGGCTTCCCAAGACCTGTTCTTC.

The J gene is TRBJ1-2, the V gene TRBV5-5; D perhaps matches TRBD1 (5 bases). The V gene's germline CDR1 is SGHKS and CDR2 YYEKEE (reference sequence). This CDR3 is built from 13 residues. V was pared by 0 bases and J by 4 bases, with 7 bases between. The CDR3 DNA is TGTGCCAGCAGCTTGGGGACAAGCTATGGCTACACCTTC. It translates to CASSLGTSYGYTF.

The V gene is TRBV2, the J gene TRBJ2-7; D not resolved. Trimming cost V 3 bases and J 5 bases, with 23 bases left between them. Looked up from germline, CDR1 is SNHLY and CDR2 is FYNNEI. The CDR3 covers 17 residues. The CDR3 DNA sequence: TGTGCCAGCAGTGAGATCGCACCGGGTCGAGCTCACGACGAGCAGTACTTC. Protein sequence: CASSEIAPGRAHDEQYF.

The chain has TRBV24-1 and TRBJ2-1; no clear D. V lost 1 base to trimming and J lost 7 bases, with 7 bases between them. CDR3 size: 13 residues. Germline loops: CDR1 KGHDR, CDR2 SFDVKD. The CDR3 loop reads CATSDFPKNEQFF. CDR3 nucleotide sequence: TGTGCCACCAGTGATTTTCCTAAAAATGAGCAGTTCTTC.

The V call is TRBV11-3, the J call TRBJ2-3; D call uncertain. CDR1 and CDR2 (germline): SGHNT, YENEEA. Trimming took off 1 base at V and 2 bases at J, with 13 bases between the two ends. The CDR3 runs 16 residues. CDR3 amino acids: CASSLGHGPSTDTQYF. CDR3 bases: TGTGCCAGCAGCTTAGGACACGGCCCCTCCACAGATACGCAGTATTTT.

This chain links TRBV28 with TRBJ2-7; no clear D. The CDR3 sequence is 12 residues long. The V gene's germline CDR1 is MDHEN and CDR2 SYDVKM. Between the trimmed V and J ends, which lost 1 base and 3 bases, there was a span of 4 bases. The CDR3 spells CASSLSSYEQYF. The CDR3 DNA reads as TGTGCCAGCAGTTTATCCAGCTACGAGCAGTACTTC.

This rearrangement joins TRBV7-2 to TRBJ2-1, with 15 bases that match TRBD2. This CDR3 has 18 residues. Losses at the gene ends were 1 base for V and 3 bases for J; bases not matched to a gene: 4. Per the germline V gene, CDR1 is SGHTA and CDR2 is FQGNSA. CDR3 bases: TGTGCCAGCAGCTTAGAAGGACTAGCGGGGGGGCACTACAATGAGCAGTTCTTC. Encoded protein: CASSLEGLAGGHYNEQFF.

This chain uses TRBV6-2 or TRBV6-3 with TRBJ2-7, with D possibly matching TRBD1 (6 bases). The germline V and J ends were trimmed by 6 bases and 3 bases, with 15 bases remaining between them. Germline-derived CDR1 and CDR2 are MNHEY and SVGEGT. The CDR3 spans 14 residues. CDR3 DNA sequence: TGTGCCAGCAGCCTAGAAGGACAGAGCTACGAGCAGTACTTC. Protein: CASSLEGQSYEQYF.

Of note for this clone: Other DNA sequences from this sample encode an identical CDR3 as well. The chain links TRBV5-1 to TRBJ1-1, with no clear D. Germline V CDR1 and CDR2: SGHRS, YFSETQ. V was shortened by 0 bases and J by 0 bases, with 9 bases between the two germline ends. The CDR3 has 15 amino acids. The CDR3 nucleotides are TGCGCCAGCAGCTTGGCAGCGGGAATGAACACTGAAGCTTTCTTT. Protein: CASSLAAGMNTEAFF.

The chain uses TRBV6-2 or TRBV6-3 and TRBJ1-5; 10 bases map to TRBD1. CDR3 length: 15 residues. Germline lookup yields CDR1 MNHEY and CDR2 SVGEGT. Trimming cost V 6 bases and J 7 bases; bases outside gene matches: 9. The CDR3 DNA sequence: TGTGCCAGCAGACCTGGGACAGGGGAGGGCCAGCCCCAGCATTTT. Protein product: CASRPGTGEGQPQHF.

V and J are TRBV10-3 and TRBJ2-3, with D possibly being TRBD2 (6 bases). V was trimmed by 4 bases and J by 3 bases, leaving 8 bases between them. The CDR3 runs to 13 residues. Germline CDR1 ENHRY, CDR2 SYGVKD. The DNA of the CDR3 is TGTGCCATCAGTGGCGGGGATACAGATACGCAGTATTTT. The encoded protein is CAISGGDTDTQYF.

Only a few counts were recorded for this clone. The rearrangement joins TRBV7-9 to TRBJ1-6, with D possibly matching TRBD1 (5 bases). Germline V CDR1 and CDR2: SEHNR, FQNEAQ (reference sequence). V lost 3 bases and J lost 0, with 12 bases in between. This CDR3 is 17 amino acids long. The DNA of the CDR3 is TGTGCCAGCAGCTTCGGTGGGGGGAGCTCCTATAATTCACCCCTCCACTTT. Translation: CASSFGGGSSYNSPLHF.

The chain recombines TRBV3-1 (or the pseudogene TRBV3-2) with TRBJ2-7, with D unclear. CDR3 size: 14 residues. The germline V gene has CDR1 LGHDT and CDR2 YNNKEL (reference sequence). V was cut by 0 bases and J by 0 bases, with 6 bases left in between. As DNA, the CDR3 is TGTGCCAGCAGCCAAGAGGCTTACTCCTACGAGCAGTACTTC. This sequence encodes CASSQEAYSYEQYF.

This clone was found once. The CDR3 coding sequence is TGTGCCAGCAGCCCAGGACAGGGAGCCCCCGAGCAGTACTTC. Its protein is CASSPGQGAPEQYF. This rearrangement joins TRBV7-8 to TRBJ2-7; 8 nucleotides align to TRBD1. Germline CDR1 reads SGHVS; CDR2 reads FQNEAQ. There are 14 residues in the CDR3. After removal of 5 bases from V and 6 bases from J, the junction contained 9 bases not matched to a gene.